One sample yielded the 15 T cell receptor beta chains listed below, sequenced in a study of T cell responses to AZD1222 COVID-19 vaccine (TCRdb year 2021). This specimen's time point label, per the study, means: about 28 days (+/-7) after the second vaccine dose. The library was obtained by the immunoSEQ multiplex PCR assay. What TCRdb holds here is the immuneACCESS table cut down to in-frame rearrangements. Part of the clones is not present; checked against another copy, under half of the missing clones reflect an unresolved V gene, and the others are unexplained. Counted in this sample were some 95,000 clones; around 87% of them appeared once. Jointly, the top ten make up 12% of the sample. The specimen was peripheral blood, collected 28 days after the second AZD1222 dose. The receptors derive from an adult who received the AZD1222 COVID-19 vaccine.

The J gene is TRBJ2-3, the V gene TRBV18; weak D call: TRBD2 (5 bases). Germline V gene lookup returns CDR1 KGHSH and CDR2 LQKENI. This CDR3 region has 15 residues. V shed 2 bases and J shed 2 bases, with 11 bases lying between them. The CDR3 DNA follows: TGTGCCAGCTCACCATCAGGACTCCACACAGATACGCAGTATTTT. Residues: CASSPSGLHTDTQYF.

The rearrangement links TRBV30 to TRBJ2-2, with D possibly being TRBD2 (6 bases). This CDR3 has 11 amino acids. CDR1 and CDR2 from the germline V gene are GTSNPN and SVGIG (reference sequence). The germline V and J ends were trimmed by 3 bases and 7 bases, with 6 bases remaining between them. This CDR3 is CAWSGGGELFF. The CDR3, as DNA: TGTGCCTGGAGCGGGGGCGGGGAGCTGTTTTTT.

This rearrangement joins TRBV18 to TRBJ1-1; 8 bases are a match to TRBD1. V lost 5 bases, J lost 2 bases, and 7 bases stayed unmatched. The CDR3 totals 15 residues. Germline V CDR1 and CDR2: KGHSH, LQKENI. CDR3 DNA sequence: TGTGCCAGCTCAGCATCCCAGGGGGCCAACACTGAAGCTTTCTTT. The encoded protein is CASSASQGANTEAFF.

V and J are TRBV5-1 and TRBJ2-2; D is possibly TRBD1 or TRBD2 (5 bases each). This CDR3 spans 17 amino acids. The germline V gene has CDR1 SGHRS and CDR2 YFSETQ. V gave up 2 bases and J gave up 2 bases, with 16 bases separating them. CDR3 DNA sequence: TGCGCCAGCAGCTTCAACCCGGGACCGAGAAACACCGGGGAGCTGTTTTTT. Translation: CASSFNPGPRNTGELFF.

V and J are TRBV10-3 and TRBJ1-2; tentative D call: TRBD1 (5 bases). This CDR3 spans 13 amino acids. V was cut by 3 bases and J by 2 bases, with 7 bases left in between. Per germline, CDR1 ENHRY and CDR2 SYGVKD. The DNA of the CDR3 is TGTGCCATCAGTGAACAGGACAACTATGGCTACACCTTC. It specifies CAISEQDNYGYTF.

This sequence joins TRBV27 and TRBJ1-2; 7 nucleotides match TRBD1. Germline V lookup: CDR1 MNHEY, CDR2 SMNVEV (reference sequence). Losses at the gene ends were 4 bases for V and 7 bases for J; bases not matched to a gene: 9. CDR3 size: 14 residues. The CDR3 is CASSYNRGSVGYTF. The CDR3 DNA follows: TGTGCCAGCAGTTATAACAGGGGATCGGTTGGCTACACCTTC.

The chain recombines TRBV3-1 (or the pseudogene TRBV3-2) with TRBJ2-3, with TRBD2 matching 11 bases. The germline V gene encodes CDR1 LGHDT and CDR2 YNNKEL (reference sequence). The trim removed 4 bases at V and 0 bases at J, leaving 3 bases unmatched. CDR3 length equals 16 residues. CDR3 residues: CASSPSGRSSTDTQYF. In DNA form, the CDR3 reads TGTGCCAGCAGCCCTAGCGGGAGGAGTAGCACAGATACGCAGTATTTT.

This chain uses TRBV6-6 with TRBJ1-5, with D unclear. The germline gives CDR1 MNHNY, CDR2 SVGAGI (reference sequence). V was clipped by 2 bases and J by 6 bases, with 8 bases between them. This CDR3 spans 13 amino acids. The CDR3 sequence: CASSYGAPQPQHF. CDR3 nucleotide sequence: TGTGCCAGCAGTTACGGTGCGCCTCAGCCCCAGCATTTT.

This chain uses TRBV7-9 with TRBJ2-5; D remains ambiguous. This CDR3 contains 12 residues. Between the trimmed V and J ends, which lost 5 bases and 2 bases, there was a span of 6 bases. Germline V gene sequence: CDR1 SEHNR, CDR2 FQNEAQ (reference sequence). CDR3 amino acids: CASSPLQETQYF. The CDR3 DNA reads TGTGCCAGCAGCCCCCTACAAGAGACCCAGTACTTC.

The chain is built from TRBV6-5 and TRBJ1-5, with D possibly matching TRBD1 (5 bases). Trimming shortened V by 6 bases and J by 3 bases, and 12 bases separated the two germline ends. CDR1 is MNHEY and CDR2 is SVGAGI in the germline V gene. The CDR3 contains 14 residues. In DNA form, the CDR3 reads TGTGCCAGCAGCCGGGGCTCCAACAATCAGCCCCAGCATTTT. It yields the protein CASSRGSNNQPQHF.

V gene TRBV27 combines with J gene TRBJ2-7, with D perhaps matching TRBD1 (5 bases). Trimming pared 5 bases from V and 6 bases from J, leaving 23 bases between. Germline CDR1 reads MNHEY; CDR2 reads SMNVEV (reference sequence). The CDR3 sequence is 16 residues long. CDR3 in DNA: TGTGCCAGCAGTCCCCACCTAGTGGCAGGCCAGGGCGAGCAGTACTTC. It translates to CASSPHLVAGQGEQYF.

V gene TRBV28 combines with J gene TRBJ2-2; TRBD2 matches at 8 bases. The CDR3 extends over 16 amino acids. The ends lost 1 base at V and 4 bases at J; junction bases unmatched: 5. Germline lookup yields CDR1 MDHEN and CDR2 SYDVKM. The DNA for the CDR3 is TGTGCCAGCAGTTTATCTAGCGGGTCCTTCACCGGGGAGCTGTTTTTT. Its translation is CASSLSSGSFTGELFF.

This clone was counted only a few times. The CDR3 region is CASSFLGQIYGYTF. DNA of the CDR3: TGTGCCAGCAGCTTTCTTGGACAGATCTATGGCTACACCTTC. V is TRBV5-6 and J is TRBJ1-2; D is possibly TRBD1 (6 bases). CDR1 and CDR2 (germline): SGHDT, YYEEEE. Trimming cost V 2 bases and J 4 bases, with 12 bases left between them. The CDR3 contains 14 residues. Full variable domain (outside the CDR3, taken from reference TRBV5-6 and TRBJ1-2): DAGVTQSPTHLIKTRGQQVTLRCSPKSGHDTVSWYQQALGQGPQFIFQYYEEEERQRGNFPDRFSGHQFPNYSSELNVNALLLGDSALYLCASSFLGQIYGYTFGSGTRLTVV.

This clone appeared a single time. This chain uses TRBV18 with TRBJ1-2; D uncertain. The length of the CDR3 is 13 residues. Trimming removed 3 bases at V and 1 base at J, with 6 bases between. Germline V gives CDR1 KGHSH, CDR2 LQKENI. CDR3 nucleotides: TGTGCCAGCTCACCTACAGTTAACTATGGCTACACCTTC. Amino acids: CASSPTVNYGYTF. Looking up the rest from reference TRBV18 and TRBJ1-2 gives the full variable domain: NAGVMQNPRHLVRRRGQEARLRCSPMKGHSHVYWYRQLPEEGLKFMVYLQKENIIDESGMPKERFSAEFPKEGPSILRIQQVVRGDSAAYFCASSPTVNYGYTFGSGTRLTVV.

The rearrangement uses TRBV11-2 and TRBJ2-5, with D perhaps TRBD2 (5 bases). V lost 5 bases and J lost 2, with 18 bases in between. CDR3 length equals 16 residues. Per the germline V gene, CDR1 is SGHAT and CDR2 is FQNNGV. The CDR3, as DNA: TGTGCCAGCAGCCCCCGGATACGGGGAACTCAAGAGACCCAGTACTTC. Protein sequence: CASSPRIRGTQETQYF.